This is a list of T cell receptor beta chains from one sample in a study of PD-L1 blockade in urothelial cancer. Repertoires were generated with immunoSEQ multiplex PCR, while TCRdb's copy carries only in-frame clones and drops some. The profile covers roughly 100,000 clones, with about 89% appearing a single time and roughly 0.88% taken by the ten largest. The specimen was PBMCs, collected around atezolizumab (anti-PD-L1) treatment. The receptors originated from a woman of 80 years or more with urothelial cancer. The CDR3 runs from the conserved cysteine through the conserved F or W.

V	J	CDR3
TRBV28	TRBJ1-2	CASSPGGGNYGYTF
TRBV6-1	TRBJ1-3	CASKPGQGAGNTIYF
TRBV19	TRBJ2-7	CASSPGLTSYEQYF
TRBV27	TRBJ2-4	CASSFYSTSGRILAKNIQYF
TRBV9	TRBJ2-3	CASSVSVPSTDTQYF
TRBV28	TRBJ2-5	CASTRVSRGRETQYF
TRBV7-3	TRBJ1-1	CASSLKDKPRNTEAFF
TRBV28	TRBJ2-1	CASSSPGGSHEQFF
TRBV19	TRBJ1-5	CASSIVGGNQPQHF
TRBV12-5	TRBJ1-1	CASAPDRGEAFF
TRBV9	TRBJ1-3	CASSTTGISGNTIYF
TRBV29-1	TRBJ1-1	CSVEKGPLLAFF
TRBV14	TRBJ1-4	CASSSRTGRGEKLFF
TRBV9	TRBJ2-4	CASSVEGSGMGAKNIQYF
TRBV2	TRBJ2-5	CASSGGGLETQYF
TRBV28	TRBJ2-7	CASIPVGGGHEQYF
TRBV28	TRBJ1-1	CASSYKRTVNTEAFF
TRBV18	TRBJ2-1	CASSPMSYNEQFF
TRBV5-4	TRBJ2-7	CASSFVQNYEQYF
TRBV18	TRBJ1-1	CASSPRSQGTEAFF
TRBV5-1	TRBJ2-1	CASTDSGTEVYNEQFF
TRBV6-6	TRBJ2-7	CASNRQGNLYEQYF
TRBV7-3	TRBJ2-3	CASSLMASGTDTQYF